This is a list of T cell receptor beta chains from one sample in a study of T-cell memory formation after mild COVID-19. Via MiXCR, TCRdb re-called the 5' RACE reads, giving one row per CDR3 protein. The sample has some 130,000 distinct CDR3 sequences; more than 15% are singletons. Material for sequencing was PBMCs or a T cell subset sorted from them (not recorded which). The receptors here all came from an adult woman who had mild COVID-19 (a few samples of this study predate the infection). Cell type and time point are not known. The CDR3 runs from the conserved cysteine through the conserved F or W. Fields, in order: J gene, D gene, V gene, clone size, CDR3 length, CDR3 DNA, CDR3 protein. D genes are given only for firm matches. For some rows the clone size is stated as once, few or many, or as a class when expanded; others skip it.

>TRBJ2-4|.|TRBV15|.|18
TGTGCCACCAGCAGAGATAGTGTAGGCGTCGGGGGTTCGAACATTCAGTACTTC
CATSRDSVGVGGSNIQYF
>TRBJ2-2|TRBD2|TRBV5-1|many|15
TGCGCCAGCAGCTTGGCACTAGCGTACACCGGGGAGCTGTTTTTT
CASSLALAYTGELFF
>TRBJ2-2|TRBD2|TRBV7-3|.|16
TGTGCCAGCAGCCCGCTAGCGGGAGGTGACACCGGGGAGCTGTTTTTT
CASSPLAGGDTGELFF
>TRBJ2-3|.|TRBV12-2|.|16
TGTGCAAGTCGCTCGGGACTAGCGGGCCGCACAGATACGCAGTATTTT
CASRSGLAGRTDTQYF
>TRBJ2-3|TRBD2|TRBV5-1|.|16
TGCGCCAGCAGCTTTCGACTAGCTGCAAGGAGAGATACGCAGTATTTT
CASSFRLAARRDTQYF
>TRBJ2-3|TRBD2|TRBV4-3|few|15
TGCGCCAGCAGCTCATCTAGCGGGTCGGCAGATACGCAGTATTTT
CASSSSSGSADTQYF
>TRBJ2-7|TRBD1|TRBV14|.|17
TGTGCCAGCAGCCAAGTCTCCGGGACAGAAGTAACCTACGAGCAGTACTTC
CASSQVSGTEVTYEQYF
>TRBJ1-1|.|TRBV12-3/TRBV12-4|once|13
TGTGCCAGCAGTCGCGGACATGGAGCTGAAGCTTTCTTT
CASSRGHGAEAFF
>TRBJ1-2|.|TRBV5-5|.|14
TGTGCCAGCAGCTTGCAAGGGATCAACTATGGCTACACCTTC
CASSLQGINYGYTF
>TRBJ2-7|.|TRBV11-2|few|18
TGTGCCAGCAGCTTAGAACGCACGGAAGGTTGGGGGCTAGACGAGCAGTACTTC
CASSLERTEGWGLDEQYF
>TRBJ2-7|TRBD1|TRBV29-1|few|13
TGCAGCGTTGTTTGGACAGGGGCCTACGAGCAGTACTTC
CSVVWTGAYEQYF
>TRBJ2-7|.|TRBV6-6|few|14
TGTGCCAGCAGTCAAGACATCAGCTCCTACGAGCAGTACTTC
CASSQDISSYEQYF
>TRBJ1-1|TRBD1|TRBV7-9|.|17
TGTGCCAGCAGCTTAAGAGTGGACAGGGGGAAGGAAGCTGAAGCTTTCTTT
CASSLRVDRGKEAEAFF
>TRBJ1-2|.|TRBV7-9|few|12
TGTGCCAGCAGAACAGGGAGCTATGGCTACACCTTC
CASRTGSYGYTF
>TRBJ2-7|.|TRBV4-1|.|15
TGCGCCAGCAGCCAAGGGACAGCTAGCTCCTACGAGCAGTACTTC
CASSQGTASSYEQYF
>TRBJ2-7|.|TRBV7-9|few|14
TGTGCCAGCAGCCACAACCCTGGGGTCGACGAGCAGTACTTC
CASSHNPGVDEQYF
>TRBJ2-3|.|TRBV7-3|.|17
TGTGCCAGCAGCTTAACGTCTGCAGGGTTCAGCACAGATACGCAGTATTTT
CASSLTSAGFSTDTQYF
>TRBJ2-1|.|TRBV9|few|11
TGTGCCAGCAGCGAGAGAAATGAGCAGTTCTTC
CASSERNEQFF
>TRBJ2-1|.|TRBV19|.|15
TGTGCCAGTCTCCCCCGGGACAATTTCTACAATGAGCAGTTCTTC
CASLPRDNFYNEQFF
>TRBJ2-3|.|TRBV12-3/TRBV12-4|.|13
TGTGCCAGCAGTTTTTTTTCTACAGATACGCAGTATTTT
CASSFFSTDTQYF
>TRBJ1-6|.|TRBV9|few|14
TGTGCCAGCAGCTCCGGGACGGAGAATTCACCCCTCCACTTT
CASSSGTENSPLHF
>TRBJ2-3|TRBD1|TRBV6-5|.|17
TGTGCCAGCAGTTATTGGGCCAGGGGGTCTAGCACAGATACGCAGTATTTT
CASSYWARGSSTDTQYF
>TRBJ2-1|TRBD2|TRBV4-2|few|17
TGTGCCAGCAGCCAAGATTGGTCCGGAATAGCGGGGGGTATTGAGTTCTTC
CASSQDWSGIAGGIEFF
>TRBJ1-1|TRBD1|TRBV7-8|many|17
TGTGCCAGCAGCTCATCTTTACAGGGGAGGGCGGACACTGAAGCTTTCTTT
CASSSSLQGRADTEAFF
>TRBJ1-6|.|TRBV20-1|few|13
TGCAGTGCTAGGGAAGATATAGGTTCGGCCCTCCACTTT
CSAREDIGSALHF
>TRBJ2-3|TRBD2|TRBV19|.|17
TGTGCCAGTAGTATTATGGCGGGAGCTGCTTTGACAGATACGCAGTATTTT
CASSIMAGAALTDTQYF
>TRBJ2-5|.|TRBV7-6|.|14
TGTGCCAGCAGCCCTCTAGCGAACCAAGAGACCCAGTACTTC
CASSPLANQETQYF
>TRBJ2-3|.|TRBV3-1|.|12
TGTGCCAGCAGCCAGCAGACAGATACGCAGTATTTT
CASSQQTDTQYF